This passage covers 27 T cell receptor beta chains from one sample sequenced in a study of regulatory T cells in long-lasting Graves disease. TCR sequences were obtained from RNA taken from PBMCs. TCRdb recomputed calls from the reads with MiXCR, one row per CDR3 protein. Of about a thousand distinct CDR3 sequences in the sample, 89% were seen once. The sample was peripheral blood mononuclear cells (PBMCs), taken with antithyroid drug treatment, in newly diagnosed or persistent Graves disease (not recorded which). All receptors come from a woman under 40 with Graves disease.

The chain combines TRBV5-1 with TRBJ2-7; no firm D call. CDR1 SGHRS and CDR2 YFSETQ come from the germline V gene. The CDR3 covers 12 residues. Trimming stripped 7 bases from V and 6 bases from J, with 14 bases between. The CDR3 protein is CASRISSTEQYF. CDR3 bases: TGCGCCAGCCGGATTAGCTCAACCGAGCAGTACTTC.

For the CDR3, the DNA is TGCGCCAGCAGCTTTGGGACAGGGGTTCAGCCCCAGCATTTT. Protein product: CASSFGTGVQPQHF. This chain joins TRBV5-1 and TRBJ1-5, with 10 bases aligning to TRBD1. The J segment lost 6 bases and the V segment lost 2 bases, leaving 2 bases of the junction unmatched. CDR1 is SGHRS and CDR2 is YFSETQ in the germline V gene. This CDR3 region has 14 residues.

The chain has TRBV19 and TRBJ2-7; D may be TRBD2 (5 bases). V shed 5 bases and J shed 1 base, with 12 bases lying between them. CDR1 and CDR2 (germline): LNHDA, SQIVND (reference sequence). The CDR3 sequence is 14 residues long. The CDR3 region is CASSRELTSYEQYF. Written as DNA, the CDR3 is TGTGCCAGTAGTCGGGAACTCACGTCCTACGAGCAGTACTTC.

This sequence joins TRBV5-4 and TRBJ2-1; D unclear. V was clipped by 4 bases and J by 5 bases, with 22 bases between them. This CDR3 comprises 17 residues. Germline CDR1 reads SGHNT; CDR2 reads YYREEE (reference sequence). The CDR3 sequence is CASSTPRRGQVHNEQFF. As DNA, the CDR3 is TGTGCCAGCAGCACTCCCCGACGTGGGCAGGTCCACAATGAGCAGTTCTTC.

The chain uses TRBV27 and TRBJ2-2; D remains ambiguous. Germline V gives CDR1 MNHEY, CDR2 SMNVEV (reference sequence). The CDR3 runs to 12 residues. With 4 bases removed from V and 6 bases from J, the gap between germline ends came to 6 bases. The CDR3: CASSSFAGELFF. The CDR3, as DNA: TGTGCCAGCAGTTCTTTCGCCGGGGAGCTGTTTTTT.

The chain links TRBV11-2 to TRBJ2-5; 7 positions agree with TRBD2. The CDR3 consists of 17 residues. With 1 base clipped from V and 7 bases from J, the junction kept 15 bases outside the gene matches. Germline CDR1 reads SGHAT; CDR2 reads FQNNGV. CDR3 loop: CASSLVKPSSRGGTQYF. In nucleotides, the CDR3 is TGTGCCAGCAGCTTAGTTAAACCTAGCTCCCGCGGGGGGACCCAGTACTTC.

CDR3 amino acids: CATGRLGQGDDEQFF. DNA of the CDR3: TGTGCCACCGGGCGTCTGGGACAGGGTGACGATGAGCAGTTCTTC. The chain recombines TRBV24-1 with TRBJ2-1; 9 nucleotides match TRBD1. The CDR3 covers 15 residues. V lost 9 bases, J lost 8 bases, and 13 bases stayed unmatched. Germline CDR1 reads KGHDR; CDR2 reads SFDVKD.

J is TRBJ2-7 and V is TRBV11-2, with D possibly being TRBD2 (6 bases). The CDR3 length is 15 residues. CDR1 and CDR2 (germline): SGHAT, FQNNGV. V was shortened by 2 bases and J by 7 bases, with 18 bases between the two germline ends. The CDR3, as DNA: TGTGCCAGCAGCTTACGACTAGAAGGTGCGCGGGAGCAGTACTTC. This encodes CASSLRLEGAREQYF.

This rearrangement joins TRBV25-1 to TRBJ2-7; 8 nucleotides agree with TRBD2. The length of the CDR3 is 17 residues. The germline V gene encodes CDR1 MGHDK and CDR2 SYGVNS. V gave up 4 bases and J gave up 4 bases; unmatched junction bases: 15. CDR3: CASSVAGSGAGVYEQYF. The DNA for the CDR3 is TGTGCCAGCAGTGTCGCAGGTTCAGGAGCGGGAGTATACGAGCAGTACTTC.

V is TRBV28 and J is TRBJ2-7; 8 bases are shared with TRBD1. The germline V gene has CDR1 MDHEN and CDR2 SYDVKM. This CDR3 is built from 15 residues. With V trimmed by 6 bases and J by 2 bases, 9 bases remained unmatched. CDR3 amino acids: CASRPLGQGTYEQYF. The CDR3 bases are TGTGCCAGCAGACCCCTAGGACAGGGTACCTACGAGCAGTACTTC. The variable domain in full, completed from reference TRBV28 and TRBJ2-7, reads DVKVTQSSRYLVKRTGEKVFLECVQDMDHENMFWYRQDPGLGLRLIYFSYDVKMKEKGDIPEGYSVSREKKERFSLILESASTNQTSMYLCASRPLGQGTYEQYFGPGTRLTVT.

The chain couples TRBV4-1 to TRBJ1-4; D is possibly TRBD1 (5 bases). CDR3 length: 15 amino acids. Germline V gene lookup returns CDR1 MGHRA and CDR2 YSYEKL. Trimming took off 4 bases at V and 5 bases at J, with 14 bases between the two ends. CDR3 in DNA: TGCGCCAGCAGCCTAGTGGGGCGACCGAATGAAAAACTGTTTTTT. Its protein is CASSLVGRPNEKLFF.

This rearrangement joins TRBV3-1 to TRBJ1-5; D gene uncertain. The CDR3 contains 14 residues. The V end was cut by 0 bases, the J end by 0 bases, with 3 bases between. CDR1 is LGHDT and CDR2 is YNNKEL in the germline V gene (reference sequence). The CDR3, as DNA: TGTGCCAGCAGCCAAGACTATAGCAATCAGCCCCAGCATTTT. Protein sequence: CASSQDYSNQPQHF.

V gene TRBV12-5 combines with J gene TRBJ2-3; the D is unclear. This CDR3 spans 13 amino acids. Trimming took 5 bases from V and 6 from J, leaving 12 bases between them. Looked up from germline, CDR1 is LGHNT and CDR2 is FRNRAP. The CDR3 sequence is CASGLSHRDTQYF. Here the CDR3 DNA reads TGTGCTAGTGGTCTCTCCCACCGGGATACGCAGTATTTT. The entire variable domain, with the rest obtained from reference TRBV12-5 and TRBJ2-3, is as follows: DARVTQTPRHKVTEMGQEVTMRCQPILGHNTVFWYRQTMMQGLELLAYFRNRAPLDDSGMPKDRFSAEMPDATLATLKIQPSEPRDSAVYFCASGLSHRDTQYFGPGTRLTVL.

The chain carries TRBV28 and TRBJ1-2, with TRBD1 identical over 10 bases. V lost 9 bases and J lost 4; bases outside the gene matches: 11. The CDR3 has 15 amino acids. Germline CDR1 and CDR2: MDHEN and SYDVKM. DNA for the CDR3: TGTGCCAGTAACGAACCCGGGACAGGGGCCTATGGCTACACCTTC. Its protein product is CASNEPGTGAYGYTF.

V and J are TRBV9 and TRBJ2-1; D gene uncertain. Trimming took 0 bases from V and 9 from J, leaving 16 bases between them. Germline V gene data show CDR1 as SGDLS and CDR2 as YYNGEE. This CDR3 is 15 amino acids long. In DNA, the CDR3 is TGTGCCAGCAGCGTAGGTCCCACCGTTGACGGTGAGCAGTTCTTC. This codes for CASSVGPTVDGEQFF.

The chain is built from TRBV11-2 and TRBJ2-1, with 9 nucleotides matching TRBD2. The CDR3 contains 14 residues. Unmatched junction bases numbered 5, after V lost 2 bases and J lost 9 bases. The germline gives CDR1 SGHAT, CDR2 FQNNGV. The CDR3 DNA reads TGTGCCAGCAGCTTACTAGCGGGACGGGGTGAGCAGTTCTTC. This translates into CASSLLAGRGEQFF.

This chain connects TRBV6-2 or TRBV6-3 to TRBJ1-6; D remains ambiguous. CDR1 MNHEY and CDR2 SVGEGT come from the germline V gene. V lost 5 bases and J lost 7, with 6 bases in between. This CDR3 has 12 residues. CDR3 sequence: CASSPVNSPLHF. CDR3 coding DNA: TGTGCCAGCAGTCCGGTCAATTCACCCCTCCACTTT.

This rearrangement joins TRBV6-2 or TRBV6-3 to TRBJ2-7; D is unresolved. Trimming stripped 5 bases from V and 4 bases from J, with 15 bases between. Germline CDR1 MNHEY, CDR2 SVGEGT. This CDR3 contains 14 residues. CDR3 in amino acids: CASSPGDSAYEQYF. CDR3 bases: TGTGCCAGCAGTCCTGGCGATAGTGCGTACGAGCAGTACTTC.

V gene TRBV14 combines with J gene TRBJ1-3, with 11 bases that match TRBD1. Germline V gene lookup returns CDR1 SGHDN and CDR2 FVKESK. The CDR3 has 17 amino acids. Unmatched junction bases numbered 3, after V lost 2 bases and J lost 0 bases. DNA of the CDR3: TGTGCCAGCAGCCAATGGACAGGGGGCCTCTCTGGAAACACCATATATTTT. This codes for CASSQWTGGLSGNTIYF.

The chain has TRBV5-1 and TRBJ1-4, with D possibly matching TRBD1 (6 bases). V lost 3 bases and J 2 bases, leaving 14 bases between the germline ends. The CDR3 extends over 16 amino acids. CDR1 and CDR2 from the germline V gene are SGHRS and YFSETQ. CDR3 sequence: CASSSQGRGTNEKLFF. CDR3 coding DNA: TGCGCCAGCAGCTCACAGGGACGTGGCACTAATGAAAAACTGTTTTTT.

This clonotype was observed once. The chain joins TRBV10-1 to TRBJ2-3, with 12 bases that match TRBD1. The trim removed 6 bases at V and 4 bases at J, leaving 5 bases unmatched. Germline lookup yields CDR1 WNHNN and CDR2 SYGVQD (reference sequence). The CDR3 totals 15 residues. CDR3 in amino acids: CASSPGTGGADTQYF. The CDR3, as DNA: TGCGCCAGCAGCCCTGGGACAGGGGGCGCAGATACGCAGTATTTT.

The CDR3 protein is CASSYESSGSKDTQYF. CDR3 nucleotides: TGTGCCAGCAGTTACGAGAGTAGCGGGAGTAAAGATACGCAGTATTTT. This chain connects TRBV6-5 to TRBJ2-3, with 9 bases fitting TRBD2. The CDR3 spans 16 residues. CDR1 is MNHEY, CDR2 SVGAGI, per germline. J lost 5 bases, V lost 2 bases, and 8 bases had no gene match.

V usage is TRBV10-3 and J usage is TRBJ2-1; D remains unclear. The CDR3 consists of 15 residues. From germline, CDR1 is ENHRY and CDR2 SYGVKD. V shed 3 bases and J shed 6 bases, with 15 bases lying between them. The CDR3 protein is CAISESQDLVNEQFF. The DNA for the CDR3 is TGTGCCATCAGTGAAAGTCAGGATTTAGTCAATGAGCAGTTCTTC.

The chain carries TRBV12-3 or TRBV12-4 and TRBJ1-3; weak D call: TRBD1 (5 bases). This CDR3 has 12 residues. Trimming took off 4 bases at V and 14 bases at J, with 15 bases between the two ends. CDR3 residues: CASSWAGAGLYF. CDR3 in DNA: TGTGCCAGCAGTTGGGCTGGGGCAGGTCTATATTTT.

The chain has TRBV12-3 or TRBV12-4 and TRBJ2-5; a weak D match, TRBD2 (6 bases). There are 12 residues in the CDR3. Trimming cost V 11 bases and J 1 base, with 11 bases left between them. This CDR3 is CAGGTSQETQYF. CDR3 bases: TGTGCCGGAGGGACTTCCCAAGAGACCCAGTACTTC.

This chain links TRBV3-1 with TRBJ1-4; 7 bases match TRBD1. This CDR3 has 13 amino acids. From germline, CDR1 is LGHDT and CDR2 YNNKEL (reference sequence). Unmatched junction bases numbered 0, after V lost 1 base and J lost 7 bases. CDR3 DNA sequence: TGTGCCAGCAGCCAAGGACAGGGTGAAAAACTGTTTTTT. Protein: CASSQGQGEKLFF.

The rearrangement uses TRBV7-9 and TRBJ2-4; no reliable D call. Trimming removed 1 base from V and 2 bases from J, with 12 bases in between. Per germline, CDR1 SEHNR and CDR2 FQNEAQ (reference sequence). This CDR3 is built from 16 residues. In nucleotides, the CDR3 is TGTGCCAGCAGCTTAGAGGGCCGACGACCCAAAAACATTCAGTACTTC. Translating gives CASSLEGRRPKNIQYF.